These 12 T cell receptor beta chains originate from one sample sequenced in a study of cytomegalovirus exposure and HLA in healthy donors. 13 Jbeta primers and 60 Vbeta primers were used for the PCR. Produced via immunoSEQ multiplex PCR; TCRdb's table is partial and in-frame only. This table holds some 180,000 clones, 9.5% to 15% found once. The sequencing sample was made of PBMCs. The receptors here all came from a man between 50 and 59 years old in good health and CMV-seropositive.

There are a few counts of this clone. The chain is built from TRBV7-2 and TRBJ2-4, with D perhaps matching TRBD2 (6 bases). Trimming cost V 6 bases and J 6 bases, with 15 bases left between them. Germline CDR1 is SGHTA and CDR2 is FQGNSA. There are 14 residues in the CDR3. The CDR3 region has the DNA TGTGCCAGCAGTTTGGAGGGACTGAGAAACATTCAGTACTTC. This sequence encodes CASSLEGLRNIQYF. The full variable domain, with the rest looked up from reference TRBV7-2 and TRBJ2-4, is GAGVSQSPSNKVTEKGKDVELRCDPISGHTALYWYRQSLGQGLEFLIYFQGNSAPDKSGLPSDRFSAERTGGSVSTLTIQRTQQEDSAVYLCASSLEGLRNIQYFGAGTRLSVL.

The V call is TRBV7-2, the J call TRBJ2-6; a possible D gene is TRBD2 (6 bases). Germline CDR1 and CDR2: SGHTA and FQGNSA. The V end was cut by 0 bases, the J end by 3 bases, with 15 bases between. This CDR3 is 18 amino acids long. The CDR3 nucleotides read TGTGCCAGCAGCTTAGCGGGGCAGGCGGGGTTTGGGGCCAACGTCCTGACTTTC. This translates into CASSLAGQAGFGANVLTF.

This rearrangement joins TRBV5-4 to TRBJ1-1; tentative D call: TRBD1 (5 bases). V lost 0 bases and J lost 3, with 6 bases in between. CDR3 length equals 13 residues. The germline V gene encodes CDR1 SGHNT and CDR2 YYREEE (reference sequence). The CDR3 coding sequence is TGTGCCAGCAGCTTGGTCAGGGACACTGAAGCTTTCTTT. Amino acids: CASSLVRDTEAFF.

This clone was picked up a small number of times. The rearrangement links TRBV2 to TRBJ2-7, with TRBD2 as a possible D gene (6 bases). Deletions cut 2 bases from V and 4 bases from J, with 24 bases between. Germline-derived CDR1 and CDR2 are SNHLY and FYNNEI. This CDR3 region has 18 residues. CDR3 amino acids: CASSEWAVGRLVEYEQYV. In DNA, the CDR3 is TGTGCCAGCAGTGAATGGGCAGTTGGGAGGTTAGTGGAATACGAGCAGTACGTC.

This clone turned up a few times. The V gene is TRBV9, the J gene TRBJ2-7; 11 nucleotides match TRBD2. Germline CDR1 is SGDLS and CDR2 is YYNGEE. The CDR3 consists of 15 residues. V shed 2 bases and J 2 bases; nucleotides not matched to a gene: 3. CDR3: CASSVSGGGTYEQYF. In nucleotides, the CDR3 is TGTGCCAGCAGCGTTAGCGGGGGGGGAACCTACGAGCAGTACTTC.

The sample holds a few counts of this clone. The V call is TRBV7-8, the J call TRBJ2-5; 7 bases map to TRBD1. There are 16 residues in the CDR3. The trim removed 4 bases at V and 4 bases at J, leaving 12 bases unmatched. CDR1 and CDR2 from the germline V gene are SGHVS and FQNEAQ. For the CDR3, the DNA is TGTGCCAGCAGCTGGGGAACAGGGGCGGCTGGAGAGACCCAGTACTTC. Translated: CASSWGTGAAGETQYF.

This chain uses TRBV28 with TRBJ2-7, with TRBD2 matching over 7 bases. CDR3 length: 14 amino acids. Unmatched junction bases numbered 3, after V lost 1 base and J lost 3 bases. Per the germline V gene, CDR1 is MDHEN and CDR2 is SYDVKM. The CDR3 sequence: CASSLYGGGYEQYV. The DNA of the CDR3 is TGTGCCAGCAGTTTATATGGGGGGGGCTACGAGCAGTACGTC.

This chain connects TRBV29-1 to TRBJ1-2, with 10 bases fitting TRBD1. This CDR3 comprises 15 residues. After removal of 1 base from V and 5 bases from J, the junction contained 7 bases not matched to a gene. The germline V gene encodes CDR1 SQVTM and CDR2 ANQGSEA. The CDR3 loop reads CSVEGDRGTRYGYTF. CDR3 sequence (DNA): TGCAGCGTTGAAGGGGACAGGGGAACAAGATATGGCTACACCTTC.

This clone has more than one count but fewer than ten. This rearrangement joins TRBV18 to TRBJ2-3, with TRBD2 identical over 8 bases. CDR3 length: 16 residues. Germline values: CDR1 KGHSH, CDR2 LQKENI. With V trimmed by 0 bases and J by 0 bases, 2 bases remained unmatched. CDR3: CASSPPGGGSTDTQYF. The DNA for the CDR3 is TGTGCCAGCTCACCACCAGGCGGGGGGAGCACAGATACGCAGTATTTT.

There are a few counts of this clone. The rearrangement uses TRBV5-4 and TRBJ2-2; 11 nucleotides line up with TRBD2. The CDR3 has 15 residues. The germline CDR1 and CDR2 sequences are SGHNT and YYREEE (reference sequence). After removal of 0 bases from V and 9 bases from J, the junction contained 4 bases not matched to a gene. For the CDR3, the DNA is TGTGCCAGCAGCTTGGGTAGCGGGGGGGCCCGGGAGCTGTTTTTT. This encodes CASSLGSGGARELFF.

This clone was seen more than once but under ten times. The rearrangement links TRBV6-6 to TRBJ1-5; D may be TRBD1 (5 bases). Germline lookup yields CDR1 MNHNY and CDR2 SVGAGI (reference sequence). Trimming shortened V by 0 bases and J by 3 bases, and 9 bases separated the two germline ends. This CDR3 region has 15 residues. This CDR3 reads CASSYSPRVNQPQHF. CDR3 nucleotide sequence: TGTGCCAGCAGTTACTCGCCCAGGGTCAATCAGCCCCAGCATTTT.

This clone was observed a handful of times. The rearrangement links TRBV10-3 to TRBJ2-3; TRBD1 agrees at 7 bases. Trimming removed 6 bases from V and 1 base from J; junction bases left unmatched: 4. The CDR3 extends over 14 amino acids. The germline gives CDR1 ENHRY, CDR2 SYGVKD. This CDR3 is CAISEGAGTDTQYF. Written as DNA, the CDR3 is TGTGCCATCAGCGAGGGGGCCGGCACAGATACGCAGTATTTT.